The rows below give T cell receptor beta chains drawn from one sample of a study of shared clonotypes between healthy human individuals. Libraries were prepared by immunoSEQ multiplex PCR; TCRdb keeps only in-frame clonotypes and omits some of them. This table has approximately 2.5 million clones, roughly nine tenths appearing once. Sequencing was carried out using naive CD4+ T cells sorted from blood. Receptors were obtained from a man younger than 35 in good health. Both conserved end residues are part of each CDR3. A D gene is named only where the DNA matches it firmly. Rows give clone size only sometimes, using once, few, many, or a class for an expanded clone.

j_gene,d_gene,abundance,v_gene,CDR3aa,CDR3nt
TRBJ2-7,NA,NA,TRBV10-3,CAISEYTGNEQYF,TGTGCCATCAGTGAGTATACAGGGAACGAGCAGTACTTC
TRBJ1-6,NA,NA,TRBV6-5,CASSPLGFGPLHF,TGTGCCAGCAGTCCCCTTGGGTTCGGGCCCCTCCACTTT
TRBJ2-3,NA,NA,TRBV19,CASSDTQGDTQYF,TGTGCCAGTAGTGACACCCAGGGGGATACGCAGTATTTT
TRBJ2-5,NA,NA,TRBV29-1,CSVEDPGETQYF,TGCAGCGTTGAAGATCCTGGAGAGACCCAGTACTTC
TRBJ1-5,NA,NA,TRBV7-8,CASSLVTGGRGGQPQHF,TGTGCCAGCAGCTTAGTGACCGGGGGGCGAGGTGGACAGCCCCAGCATTTT
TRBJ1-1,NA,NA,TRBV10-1,CASSEGSVGDTEAFF,TGCGCCAGCAGTGAGGGGTCTGTGGGGGACACTGAAGCTTTCTTT
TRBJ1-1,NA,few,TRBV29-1,CSVAGGGTEAFF,TGCAGCGTTGCCGGGGGAGGCACTGAAGCTTTCTTT
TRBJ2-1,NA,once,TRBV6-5,CASSYSRGRLNEQFF,TGTGCCAGCAGTTACTCTCGGGGCAGGCTCAATGAGCAGTTCTTC
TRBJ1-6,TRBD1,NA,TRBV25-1,CASSESAGGNSPLHF,TGTGCCAGCAGTGAATCCGCAGGGGGTAATTCACCCCTCCACTTT
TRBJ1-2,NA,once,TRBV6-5,CASSYSGYGYTF,TGTGCCAGCAGTTACAGCGGTTATGGCTACACCTTC
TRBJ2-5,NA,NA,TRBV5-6,CASSWGPDRTQYF,TGTGCCAGCAGCTGGGGACCCGATCGGACCCAGTACTTC
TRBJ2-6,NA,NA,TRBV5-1,CASSPAVYSGANVLTF,TGCGCCAGCAGCCCTGCGGTTTACTCTGGGGCCAACGTCCTGACTTTC
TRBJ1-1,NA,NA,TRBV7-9,CASSLEVGRTNTEAFF,TGTGCCAGCAGCTTAGAAGTTGGCAGGACTAACACTGAAGCTTTCTTT
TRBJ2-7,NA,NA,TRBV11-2,CASSLDGAGRALEQYF,TGTGCCAGCAGCTTAGATGGGGCAGGTCGAGCCCTCGAGCAGTACTTC
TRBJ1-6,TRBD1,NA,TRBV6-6,CASTGTGGSPLHF,TGTGCCAGCACCGGGACAGGGGGCTCACCCCTCCACTTT
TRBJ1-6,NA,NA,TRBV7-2,CASSKTLKNSPLHF,TGTGCCAGCAGCAAAACACTCAAAAATTCACCCCTCCACTTT
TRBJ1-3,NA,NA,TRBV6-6,CASSGITLGNTIYF,TGTGCCAGCAGTGGTATAACCCTGGGAAACACCATATATTTT
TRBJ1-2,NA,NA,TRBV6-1,CASSVDVTTGAGGYTF,TGTGCCAGCAGTGTTGACGTAACTACTGGGGCGGGAGGCTACACCTTC
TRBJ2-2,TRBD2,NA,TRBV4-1,CASSPVGLAGGTGELFF,TGCGCCAGCAGCCCTGTAGGACTAGCGGGAGGGACCGGGGAGCTGTTTTTT
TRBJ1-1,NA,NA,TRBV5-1,CASSLANRALDTEAFF,TGCGCCAGCAGCTTGGCTAATCGAGCGCTGGACACTGAAGCTTTCTTT
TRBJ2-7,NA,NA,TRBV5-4,CASSDRSLEQYF,TGTGCCAGCAGCGACCGCTCCCTGGAGCAGTACTTC
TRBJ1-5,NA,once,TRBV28,CASKGGSPYQPQHF,TGTGCCAGCAAGGGGGGGAGCCCGTATCAGCCCCAGCATTTT
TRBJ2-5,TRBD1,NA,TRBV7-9,CASSFWTGVQETQYF,TGTGCCAGCAGCTTTTGGACAGGGGTACAAGAGACCCAGTACTTC
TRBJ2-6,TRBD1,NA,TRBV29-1,CSVEDRGRGISGGANVLTF,TGCAGCGTTGAAGACCGGGGCAGGGGGATATCTGGTGGGGCCAACGTCCTGACTTTC
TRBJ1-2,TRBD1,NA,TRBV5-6,CASSLKQGTLNYGYTF,TGTGCCAGCAGCTTGAAACAGGGGACCCTGAACTATGGCTACACCTTC
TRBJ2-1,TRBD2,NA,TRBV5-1,CASSLPLAGGPNEQFF,TGCGCCAGCAGCTTGCCCCTAGCGGGGGGGCCGAATGAGCAGTTCTTC